The sequence of this T cell receptor (beta chain) was determined in a study of response to subunit inactivated influenza vaccine. Broader study findings: Only a handful of new T cells, the authors suggested, are recruited with each seasonal influenza vaccination.

Worth noting for this clonotype: Antigen unknown.

TCRdb reanalysed the RT-PCR reads using MiXCR and keeps one entry per CDR3 protein. Of 500,000 or so distinct CDR3 sequences in the sample, 16% were seen once. This TCR derives from a man between 50 and 69 years old who received an inactivated influenza vaccine. The sample was CD4+ T cells sorted from PBMCs, taken around 25 months after vaccination.

The CDR3 DNA sequence: TGTGCCAGCAGCTCTCATACGTATCAAGAGACCCAGTACTTC. Translated: CASSSHTYQETQYF. The chain joins TRBV6-2 or TRBV6-3 to TRBJ2-5; D gene unclear. In germline, CDR1 is MNHEY, CDR2 SVGEGT. Trimming stripped 6 bases from V and 2 bases from J, with 13 bases between. This CDR3 comprises 14 residues.